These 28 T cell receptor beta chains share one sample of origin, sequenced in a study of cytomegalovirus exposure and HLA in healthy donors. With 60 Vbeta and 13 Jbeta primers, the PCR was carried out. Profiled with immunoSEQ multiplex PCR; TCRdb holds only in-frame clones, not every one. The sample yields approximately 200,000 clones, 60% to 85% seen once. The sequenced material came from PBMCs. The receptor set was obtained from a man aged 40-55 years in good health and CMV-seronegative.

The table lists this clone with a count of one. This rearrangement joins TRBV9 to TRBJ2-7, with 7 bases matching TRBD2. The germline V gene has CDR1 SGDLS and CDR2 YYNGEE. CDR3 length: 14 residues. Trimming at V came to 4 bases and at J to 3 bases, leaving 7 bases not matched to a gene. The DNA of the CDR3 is TGTGCCAGCAGCCCAAGCGGGGAGAGCTACGAGCAGTACTTC. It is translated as CASSPSGESYEQYF.

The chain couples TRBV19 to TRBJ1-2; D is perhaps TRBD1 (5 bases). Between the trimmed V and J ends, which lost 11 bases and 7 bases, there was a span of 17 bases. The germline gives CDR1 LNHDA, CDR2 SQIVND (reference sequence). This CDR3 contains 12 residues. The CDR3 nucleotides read TGTGCCTCACCCCGGGGGGACGGTGGCTACACCTTC. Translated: CASPRGDGGYTF. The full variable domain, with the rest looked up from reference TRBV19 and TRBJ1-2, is DGGITQSPKYLFRKEGQNVTLSCEQNLNHDAMYWYRQDPGQGLRLIYYSQIVNDFQKGDIAEGYSVSREKKESFPLTVTSAQKNPTAFYLCASPRGDGGYTFGSGTRLTVV.

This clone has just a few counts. As DNA, the CDR3 is TGTGCCAGCAGCCGACAGGGGGCGGGCACTGAAGCTTTCTTT. It yields the protein CASSRQGAGTEAFF. The V gene is TRBV7-9, the J gene TRBJ1-1, with TRBD1 matching 10 bases. The ends lost 5 bases at V and 4 bases at J; junction bases unmatched: 4. The germline CDR1 and CDR2 sequences are SEHNR and FQNEAQ (reference sequence). The CDR3 covers 14 residues. The variable domain in full, completed from reference TRBV7-9 and TRBJ1-1, reads DTGVSQNPRHKITKRGQNVTFRCDPISEHNRLYWYRQTLGQGPEFLTYFQNEAQLEKSRLLSDRFSAERPKGSFSTLEIQRTEQGDSAMYLCASSRQGAGTEAFFGQGTRLTVV.

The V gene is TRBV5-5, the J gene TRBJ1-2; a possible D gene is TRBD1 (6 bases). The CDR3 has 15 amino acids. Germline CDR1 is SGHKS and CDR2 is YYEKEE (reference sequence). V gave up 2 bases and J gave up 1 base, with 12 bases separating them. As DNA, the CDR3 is TGTGCCAGCAGCTTTGGGACACGAGATAACTATGGCTACACCTTC. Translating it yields CASSFGTRDNYGYTF.

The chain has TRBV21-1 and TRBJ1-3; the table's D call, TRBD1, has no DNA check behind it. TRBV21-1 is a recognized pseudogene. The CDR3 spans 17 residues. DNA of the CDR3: TGTGCCAGCAGCGCCAGACAGGGAGACAGCTCTGGAAACACCATATATTTT. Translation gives CASSARQGDSSGNTIYF.

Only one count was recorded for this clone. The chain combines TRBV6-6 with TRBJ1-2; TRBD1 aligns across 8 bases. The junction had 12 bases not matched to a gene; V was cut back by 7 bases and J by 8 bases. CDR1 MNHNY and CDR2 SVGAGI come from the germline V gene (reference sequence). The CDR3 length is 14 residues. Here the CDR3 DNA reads TGTGCCAGCATCCTTTGGGCCAGGGGGCGAGGCTACACCTTC. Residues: CASILWARGRGYTF.

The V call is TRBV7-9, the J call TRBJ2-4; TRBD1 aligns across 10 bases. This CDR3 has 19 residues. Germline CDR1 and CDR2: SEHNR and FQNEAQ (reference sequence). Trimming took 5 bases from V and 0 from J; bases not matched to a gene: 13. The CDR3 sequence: CASSQRQGAGDKAKNIQYF. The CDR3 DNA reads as TGTGCCAGCAGCCAGAGACAGGGGGCAGGTGATAAAGCCAAAAACATTCAGTACTTC.

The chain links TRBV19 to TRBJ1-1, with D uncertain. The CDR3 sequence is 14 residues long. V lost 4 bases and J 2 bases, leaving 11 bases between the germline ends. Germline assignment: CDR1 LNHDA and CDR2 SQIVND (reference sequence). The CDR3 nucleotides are TGTGCCAGTAGTAGAACCGGGGATAACACTGAAGCTTTCTTT. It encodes CASSRTGDNTEAFF.

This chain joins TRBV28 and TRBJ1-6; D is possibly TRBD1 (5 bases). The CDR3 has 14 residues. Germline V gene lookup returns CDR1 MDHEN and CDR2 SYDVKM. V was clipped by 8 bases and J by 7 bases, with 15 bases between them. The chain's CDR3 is CASRVGGENSPLHF. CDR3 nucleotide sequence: TGTGCCAGCCGGGTGGGGGGGGAGAATTCACCCCTCCACTTT.

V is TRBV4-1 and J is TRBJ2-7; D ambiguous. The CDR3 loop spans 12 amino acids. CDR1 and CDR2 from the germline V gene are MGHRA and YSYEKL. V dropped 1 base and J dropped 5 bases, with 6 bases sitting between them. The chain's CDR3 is CASSQALDEQYF. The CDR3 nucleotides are TGCGCCAGCAGCCAAGCCCTAGACGAGCAGTACTTC.

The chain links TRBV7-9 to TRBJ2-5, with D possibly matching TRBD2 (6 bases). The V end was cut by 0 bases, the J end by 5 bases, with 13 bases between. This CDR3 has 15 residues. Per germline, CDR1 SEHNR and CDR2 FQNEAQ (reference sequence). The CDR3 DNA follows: TGTGCCAGCAGCTTAGCATCGCTAGGAGGGGAGACCCAGTACTTC. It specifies CASSLASLGGETQYF.

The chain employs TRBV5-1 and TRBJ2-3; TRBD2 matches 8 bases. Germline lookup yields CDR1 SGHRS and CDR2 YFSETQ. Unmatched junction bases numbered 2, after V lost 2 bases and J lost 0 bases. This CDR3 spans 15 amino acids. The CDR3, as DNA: TGCGCCAGCAGCTTCGGGACTAGTAGCACAGATACGCAGTATTTT. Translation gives CASSFGTSSTDTQYF.

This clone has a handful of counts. The CDR3 nucleotides read TGTGCCAGCAGTTTTCGGGGAATTGGGAATGAAAAACTGTTTTTT. This codes for CASSFRGIGNEKLFF. This rearrangement joins TRBV28 to TRBJ1-4; D is undetermined. Germline CDR1 is MDHEN and CDR2 is SYDVKM. The V end lost 3 bases, the J end lost 5 bases, and 13 bases lay between the germline ends. This CDR3 region has 15 residues. The whole variable domain, filled in from reference TRBV28 and TRBJ1-4, reads DVKVTQSSRYLVKRTGEKVFLECVQDMDHENMFWYRQDPGLGLRLIYFSYDVKMKEKGDIPEGYSVSREKKERFSLILESASTNQTSMYLCASSFRGIGNEKLFFGSGTQLSVL.

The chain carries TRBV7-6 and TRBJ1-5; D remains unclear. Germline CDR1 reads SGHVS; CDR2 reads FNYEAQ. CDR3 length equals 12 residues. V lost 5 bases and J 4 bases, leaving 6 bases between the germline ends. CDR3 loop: CASSPINQPQHF. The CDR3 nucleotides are TGTGCCAGCAGCCCAATTAATCAGCCCCAGCATTTT. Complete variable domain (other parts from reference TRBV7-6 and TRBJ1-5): GAGVSQSPRYKVTKRGQDVALRCDPISGHVSLYWYRQALGQGPEFLTYFNYEAQQDKSGLPNDRFSAERPEGSISTLTIQRTEQRDSAMYRCASSPINQPQHFGDGTRLSIL.

Here the CDR3 reads CASSLSASRATYEQYF. The DNA of the CDR3 is TGTGCCAGCAGTTTATCGGCCTCGCGGGCAACCTACGAGCAGTACTTC. This chain links TRBV27 with TRBJ2-7, with a weak D call TRBD2 (5 bases). CDR3 length equals 16 residues. V was shortened by 0 bases and J by 2 bases, with 14 bases between the two germline ends. The germline gives CDR1 MNHEY, CDR2 SMNVEV (reference sequence).

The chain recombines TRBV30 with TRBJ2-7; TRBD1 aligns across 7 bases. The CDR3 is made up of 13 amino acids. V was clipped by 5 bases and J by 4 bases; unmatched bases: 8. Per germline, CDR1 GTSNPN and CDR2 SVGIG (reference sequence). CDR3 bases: TGTGCCTGGGGGGATGACAGGGCTTACGAGCAGTACTTC. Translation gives CAWGDDRAYEQYF.

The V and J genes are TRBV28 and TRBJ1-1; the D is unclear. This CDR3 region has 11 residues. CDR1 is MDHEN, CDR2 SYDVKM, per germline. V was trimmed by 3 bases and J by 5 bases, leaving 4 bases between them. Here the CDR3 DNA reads TGTGCCAGCAGTTTCGTTACTGAAGCTTTCTTT. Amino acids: CASSFVTEAFF.

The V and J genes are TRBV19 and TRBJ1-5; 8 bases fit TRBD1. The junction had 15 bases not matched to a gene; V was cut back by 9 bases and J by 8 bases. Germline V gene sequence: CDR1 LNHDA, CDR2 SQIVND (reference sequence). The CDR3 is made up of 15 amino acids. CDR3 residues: CASSRGQSPLEPQHF. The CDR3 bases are TGTGCCAGCTCCAGGGGGCAATCCCCCTTGGAGCCCCAGCATTTT.

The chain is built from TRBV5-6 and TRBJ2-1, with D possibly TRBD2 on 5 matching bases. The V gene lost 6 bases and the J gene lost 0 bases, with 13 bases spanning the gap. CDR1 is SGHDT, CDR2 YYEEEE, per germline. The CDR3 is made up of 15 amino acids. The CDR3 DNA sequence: TGTGCCAGCAACCACCGGGGTAGCTCCTACAATGAGCAGTTCTTC. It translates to CASNHRGSSYNEQFF.

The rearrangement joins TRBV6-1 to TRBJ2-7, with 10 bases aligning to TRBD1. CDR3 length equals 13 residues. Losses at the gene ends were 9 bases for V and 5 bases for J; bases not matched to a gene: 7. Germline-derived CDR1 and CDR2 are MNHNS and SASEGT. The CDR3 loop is CASSGTGADEQYF. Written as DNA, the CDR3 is TGTGCCAGTTCCGGGACAGGGGCCGACGAGCAGTACTTC.

The CDR3 DNA follows: TGTGCCAGCAGTTTAGGGGGCGCCGGGGAGCTGTTTTTT. Residues: CASSLGGAGELFF. The J gene is TRBJ2-2, the V gene TRBV6-6; 7 nucleotides align to TRBD1. Trimming removed 4 bases from V and 6 bases from J; junction bases left unmatched: 2. CDR1 and CDR2 from the germline V gene are MNHNY and SVGAGI (reference sequence). CDR3 length: 13 amino acids.

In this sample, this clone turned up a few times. The CDR3 DNA reads TGTGCCAGTACAGGGGAAGTACAGACCCAGTACTTC. Protein product: CASTGEVQTQYF. The rearrangement uses TRBV2 and TRBJ2-5; 7 bases align to TRBD1. CDR1 SNHLY and CDR2 FYNNEI come from the germline V gene. CDR3 length: 12 amino acids. The junction had 7 bases not matched to a gene; V was cut back by 9 bases and J by 6 bases.

This CDR3 reads CAWRLSLAGELFF. CDR3 DNA: TGTGCCTGGAGGCTATCCTTGGCCGGGGAGCTGTTTTTT. The J gene is TRBJ2-2, the V gene TRBV30; D gene unclear. Looked up from germline, CDR1 is GTSNPN and CDR2 is SVGIG (reference sequence). Trimming pared 3 bases from V and 6 bases from J, leaving 11 bases between. This CDR3 has 13 amino acids. Variable domain in full (rest from reference TRBV30 and TRBJ2-2): SQTIHQWPATLVQPVGSPLSLECTVEGTSNPNLYWYRQAAGRGLQLLFYSVGIGQISSEVPQNLSASRPQDRQFILSSKKLLLSDSGFYLCAWRLSLAGELFFGEGSRLTVL.

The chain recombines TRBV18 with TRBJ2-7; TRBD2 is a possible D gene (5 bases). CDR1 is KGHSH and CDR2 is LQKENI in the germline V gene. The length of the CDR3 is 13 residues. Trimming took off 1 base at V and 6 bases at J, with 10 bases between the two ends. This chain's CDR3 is CASSPRGEGEQYF. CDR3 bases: TGTGCCAGCTCACCACGGGGAGAGGGCGAGCAGTACTTC.

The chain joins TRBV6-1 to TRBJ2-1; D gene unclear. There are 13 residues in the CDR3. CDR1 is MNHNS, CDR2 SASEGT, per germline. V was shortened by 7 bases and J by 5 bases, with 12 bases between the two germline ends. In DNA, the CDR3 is TGTGCCAGCACTGTCACAGTACACAATGAGCAGTTCTTC. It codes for CASTVTVHNEQFF.

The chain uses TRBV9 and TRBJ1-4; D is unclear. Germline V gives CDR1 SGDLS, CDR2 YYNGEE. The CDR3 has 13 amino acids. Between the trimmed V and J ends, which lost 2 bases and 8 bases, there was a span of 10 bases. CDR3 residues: CASSVTPGEKLFF. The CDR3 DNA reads TGTGCCAGCAGCGTGACACCGGGAGAAAAACTGTTTTTT.

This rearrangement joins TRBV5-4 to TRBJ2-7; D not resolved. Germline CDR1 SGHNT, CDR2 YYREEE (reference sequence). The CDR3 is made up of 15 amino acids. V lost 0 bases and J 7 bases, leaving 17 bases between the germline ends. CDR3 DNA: TGTGCCAGCAGCTTGGGACCAAACTACGACGCGGAGCAGTACTTC. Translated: CASSLGPNYDAEQYF.

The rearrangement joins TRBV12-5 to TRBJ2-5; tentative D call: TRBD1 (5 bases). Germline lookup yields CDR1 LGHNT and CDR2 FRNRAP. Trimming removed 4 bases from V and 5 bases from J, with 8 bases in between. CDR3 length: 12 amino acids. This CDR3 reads CASGWGRETQYF. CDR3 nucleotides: TGTGCTAGTGGTTGGGGCAGGGAGACCCAGTACTTC.